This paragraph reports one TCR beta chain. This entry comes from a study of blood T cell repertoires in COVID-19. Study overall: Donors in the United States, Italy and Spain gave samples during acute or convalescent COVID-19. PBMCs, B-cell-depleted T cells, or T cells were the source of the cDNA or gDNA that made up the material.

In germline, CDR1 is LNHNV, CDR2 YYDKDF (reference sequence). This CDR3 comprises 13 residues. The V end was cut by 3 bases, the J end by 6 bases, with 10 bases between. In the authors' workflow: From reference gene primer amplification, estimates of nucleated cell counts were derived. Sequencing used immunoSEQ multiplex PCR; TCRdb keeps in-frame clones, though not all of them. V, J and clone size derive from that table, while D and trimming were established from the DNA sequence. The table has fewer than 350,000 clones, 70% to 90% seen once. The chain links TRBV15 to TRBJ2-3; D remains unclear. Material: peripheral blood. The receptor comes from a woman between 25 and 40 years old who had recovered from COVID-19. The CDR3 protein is CATSSPPMDTQYF. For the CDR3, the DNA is TGTGCCACCAGCAGCCCTCCTATGGATACGCAGTATTTT.